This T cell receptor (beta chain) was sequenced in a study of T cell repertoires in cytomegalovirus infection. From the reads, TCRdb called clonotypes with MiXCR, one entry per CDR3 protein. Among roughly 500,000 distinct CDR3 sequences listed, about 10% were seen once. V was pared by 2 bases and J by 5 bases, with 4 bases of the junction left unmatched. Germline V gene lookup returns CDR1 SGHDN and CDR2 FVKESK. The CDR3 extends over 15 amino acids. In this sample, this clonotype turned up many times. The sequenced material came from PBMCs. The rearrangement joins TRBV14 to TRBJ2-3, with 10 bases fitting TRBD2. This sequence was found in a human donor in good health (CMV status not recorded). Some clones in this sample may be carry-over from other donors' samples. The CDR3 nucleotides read TGTGCCAGCAGCCAACTAGCGGGAGATGGAGATACGCAGTATTTT. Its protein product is CASSQLAGDGDTQYF.